This TCR beta chain was identified during a study of blood T cells in healthy people across ages. Each of the donors had 9 to 10 milliliters of peripheral blood drawn into EDTA-treated Vacutainer tubes. In the case of this clonotype: Its matching antigen is unknown.

The trim removed 7 bases at V and 5 bases at J, leaving 10 bases unmatched. The CDR3 extends over 14 amino acids. Germline V gene data show CDR1 as LNHDA and CDR2 as SQIVND (reference sequence). Broader study findings: Per million T cells, TCR beta diversity dropped about linearly as age rose. Both naive CD4+ cell counts and diversity were greater in long-lived donors than in aged donors.

For the second PCR, which ran for about 6 to 11 cycles, a sample-barcoded 5' primer and a J-beta primer mix were used. TCRdb re-called the 5' RACE reads with MiXCR, one entry per CDR3 protein. The repertoire includes 650,000 to 1,000,000 distinct CDR3 sequences, 35% to 60% of them detected once, and less than 20% sits in the top ten. This clonotype was sampled from a man older than 75 in good health. This chain joins TRBV19 and TRBJ2-7, with 8 bases that match TRBD1. The sequencing sample was made of blood. The DNA for the CDR3 is TGTGCCAGTAAGCCGAGACAGGGGTTCGACGAGCAGTACTTC. It is translated as CASKPRQGFDEQYF.